This T cell receptor beta chain emerged from a study of T cell changes during pregnancy in multiple sclerosis. Germline V gives CDR1 MNHNY, CDR2 SVGAGI (reference sequence). Germline trimming cut 4 bases from V and 3 bases from J; bases unmatched to any gene: 3. The CDR3 contains 14 residues. Profiled with immunoSEQ multiplex PCR; TCRdb holds only in-frame clones, not every one. This table has approximately 30,000 clones, approximately 94% appearing once. The V gene is TRBV6-6, the J gene TRBJ1-5, with 7 bases aligning to TRBD1. The receptor comes from a female donor with multiple sclerosis, enrolled in a pregnancy study. Sequencing was performed on CD4+ T cells from peripheral blood mononuclear cells, taken after pregnancy. CDR3 region: CASSSQGFNQPQHF. CDR3 DNA: TGTGCCAGCAGTTCACAGGGGTTCAATCAGCCCCAGCATTTT.